One sample yielded the 19 T cell receptor beta chains listed below, sequenced in a study of blood T cell repertoires in COVID-19. Data came from immunoSEQ multiplex PCR; TCRdb stores just in-frame clones and leaves some out. The repertoire holds about 140,000 clones, with 70% to 80% as singletons. Sequencing input: peripheral blood. The receptors were sampled from an elderly woman with active or convalescent COVID-19.

The J gene is TRBJ2-7, the V gene TRBV27, with D uncertain. CDR1 MNHEY and CDR2 SMNVEV come from the germline V gene (reference sequence). The V gene lost 5 bases and the J gene lost 5 bases, with 19 bases spanning the gap. CDR3 size: 15 residues. In DNA form, the CDR3 reads TGTGCCAGCAGTCCCGGTGATCGGGTAATGAACGAGCAGTACTTC. Encoded protein: CASSPGDRVMNEQYF.

The gene calls are TRBV11-3 and TRBJ2-5; 16 positions agree with TRBD2. V shed 5 bases and J 4 bases; nucleotides not matched to a gene: 4. CDR1 is SGHNT and CDR2 is YENEEA in the germline V gene. The CDR3 has 16 residues. The CDR3 DNA reads as TGTGCCAGCAGCCCGGGACTAGCGGGGGGGGTAGAGACCCAGTACTTC. This codes for CASSPGLAGGVETQYF.

This chain connects TRBV9 to TRBJ1-5; no clear D. This CDR3 is built from 13 residues. V was trimmed by 4 bases and J by 3 bases, leaving 8 bases between them. Germline assignment: CDR1 SGDLS and CDR2 YYNGEE. CDR3 nucleotide sequence: TGTGCCAGCAGCCAGACTCCCAATCAGCCCCAGCATTTT. Translated: CASSQTPNQPQHF.

The chain has TRBV28 and TRBJ1-2; D is undetermined. The CDR3 extends over 11 amino acids. The ends were cut back, 6 bases at V and 8 bases at J, with 10 bases in the middle. CDR1 MDHEN and CDR2 SYDVKM come from the germline V gene. CDR3 amino acids: CASSQRWGYTF. The CDR3 region has the DNA TGTGCCAGCAGCCAACGGTGGGGCTACACCTTC.

The chain links TRBV11-2 to TRBJ2-1; 9 bases align to TRBD1. The germline CDR1 and CDR2 sequences are SGHAT and FQNNGV. The CDR3 runs 15 residues. The V and J ends lost 5 bases and 0 bases, in that order; junction bases with no gene match: 2. CDR3 amino acids: CASSTGQGSYNEQFF. The CDR3 nucleotides are TGTGCCAGCAGCACGGGACAGGGCTCCTACAATGAGCAGTTCTTC.

The chain employs TRBV27 and TRBJ1-1; unclear D gene. The V end lost 1 base, the J end lost 3 bases, and 6 bases lay between the germline ends. CDR1 and CDR2 (germline): MNHEY, SMNVEV (reference sequence). The CDR3 covers 13 residues. The DNA for the CDR3 is TGTGCCAGCAGTTTATTATTATACACTGAAGCTTTCTTT. This encodes CASSLLLYTEAFF.

V is TRBV11-3 and J is TRBJ2-5; unclear D gene. V gave up 5 bases and J gave up 1 base, with 8 bases separating them. Germline-derived CDR1 and CDR2 are SGHNT and YENEEA. The CDR3 is 13 amino acids. DNA of the CDR3: TGTGCCAGCAGCCGTGGGCCCCAAGAGACCCAGTACTTC. This gives the protein CASSRGPQETQYF.

The chain is built from TRBV9 and TRBJ1-2; TRBD1 matches at 9 bases. The CDR3 runs 14 residues. Germline V gene data show CDR1 as SGDLS and CDR2 as YYNGEE. After removal of 4 bases from V and 8 bases from J, the junction contained 9 bases not matched to a gene. The CDR3 DNA reads TGTGCCAGCAGCCCCGGACAGGGGATTCGGGGCTACACCTTC. As protein: CASSPGQGIRGYTF.

The chain couples TRBV11-2 to TRBJ2-7; 9 bases map to TRBD2. V gave up 3 bases and J gave up 6 bases; unmatched junction bases: 6. CDR3 length: 14 residues. Germline CDR1 is SGHAT and CDR2 is FQNNGV. The CDR3 loop is CASSLRGGASEQYF. For the CDR3, the DNA is TGTGCCAGCAGCTTGCGGGGGGGAGCGAGCGAGCAGTACTTC.

This clone was picked up one time. This chain joins TRBV7-6 and TRBJ2-3; 7 nucleotides align to TRBD1. In germline, CDR1 is SGHVS, CDR2 FNYEAQ. The CDR3 loop spans 15 amino acids. The V gene end was trimmed by 5 bases and the J gene end by 2 bases; junction bases not matched to a gene: 7. CDR3 sequence: CASSLPTGNTDTQYF. DNA for the CDR3: TGTGCCAGCAGCCTGCCGACAGGGAACACAGATACGCAGTATTTT.

This clone occurred a few times. The rearrangement uses TRBV7-3 and TRBJ1-5; D uncertain. CDR3 length equals 13 residues. CDR1 is SGHTA and CDR2 is FQGTGA in the germline V gene. V was shortened by 1 base and J by 6 bases, with 7 bases between the two germline ends. In DNA form, the CDR3 reads TGTGCCAGCAGCTTAAGCCGGAGTCAGCCCCAGCATTTT. Amino acids: CASSLSRSQPQHF.

V usage is TRBV19 and J usage is TRBJ1-2; the match to TRBD1 covers 9 bases. This CDR3 is 15 amino acids long. The junction had 11 bases not matched to a gene; V was cut back by 4 bases and J by 8 bases. Germline V CDR1 and CDR2: LNHDA, SQIVND (reference sequence). In DNA, the CDR3 is TGTGCCAGTAGTAACCAAGGACAGGGGTCGGGAGGCTACACCTTC. Translating it yields CASSNQGQGSGGYTF.

J is TRBJ1-1 and V is TRBV7-6; D possibly corresponds to TRBD1 (5 bases). V lost 1 base and J lost 4, with 7 bases in between. The germline gives CDR1 SGHVS, CDR2 FNYEAQ. This CDR3 spans 13 amino acids. CDR3 sequence reads: CASSLDGGTEAFF. For the CDR3, the DNA is TGTGCCAGCAGCTTAGACGGGGGCACTGAAGCTTTCTTT. The variable domain in full, with the rest retrieved from reference TRBV7-6 and TRBJ1-1, is GAGVSQSPRYKVTKRGQDVALRCDPISGHVSLYWYRQALGQGPEFLTYFNYEAQQDKSGLPNDRFSAERPEGSISTLTIQRTEQRDSAMYRCASSLDGGTEAFFGQGTRLTVV.

This clone was seen only a few times. The chain is built from TRBV10-3 and TRBJ1-3; D may be TRBD1 (6 bases). Germline V gives CDR1 ENHRY, CDR2 SYGVKD. This CDR3 is 14 amino acids long. Trimming pared 6 bases from V and 1 base from J, leaving 10 bases between. The CDR3 spells CAIRQGVSGNTIYF. CDR3 DNA: TGTGCCATCAGACAGGGTGTATCTGGAAACACCATATATTTT.

The chain links TRBV28 to TRBJ1-1; tentative D call: TRBD1 (6 bases). V lost 8 bases to trimming and J lost 4 bases, with 20 bases between them. This CDR3 is built from 15 residues. The germline V gene has CDR1 MDHEN and CDR2 SYDVKM. The CDR3 here is CASRAWARGGTEAFF. DNA of the CDR3: TGTGCCAGCCGTGCTTGGGCGCGAGGGGGCACTGAAGCTTTCTTT. Full variable domain (remainder filled in from reference TRBV28 and TRBJ1-1): DVKVTQSSRYLVKRTGEKVFLECVQDMDHENMFWYRQDPGLGLRLIYFSYDVKMKEKGDIPEGYSVSREKKERFSLILESASTNQTSMYLCASRAWARGGTEAFFGQGTRLTVV.

The chain carries TRBV30 and TRBJ1-2, with no clear D. Looked up from germline, CDR1 is GTSNPN and CDR2 is SVGIG (reference sequence). V dropped 5 bases and J dropped 0 bases, with 10 bases sitting between them. This CDR3 comprises 13 residues. The CDR3 protein is CAWVAPPNYGYTF. CDR3 in DNA: TGTGCCTGGGTCGCGCCGCCTAACTATGGCTACACCTTC.

V gene TRBV24-1 combines with J gene TRBJ2-1, with 7 bases that match TRBD1. V was clipped by 2 bases and J by 6 bases; unmatched bases: 12. The CDR3 is 17 residues long. Germline V gene data show CDR1 as KGHDR and CDR2 as SFDVKD. The CDR3 DNA sequence: TGTGCCACCAGTGATTCCGGGACAGCCCTAGGTCGCAATGAGCAGTTCTTC. This encodes CATSDSGTALGRNEQFF.

The chain joins TRBV6-5 to TRBJ1-2; 9 bases align to TRBD1. J gave up 5 bases and V 7 bases, and 5 bases lay outside the gene matches. Per germline, CDR1 MNHEY and CDR2 SVGAGI. The CDR3 has 13 residues. The CDR3 DNA sequence: TGTGCCAGCAAGGGACAGGGCTTATATGGCTACACCTTC. Its protein is CASKGQGLYGYTF.

This rearrangement joins TRBV15 to TRBJ2-7; TRBD1 matches 9 bases. V trimming: 1 base; J trimming: 7 bases; junction bases outside the gene matches: 8. The germline CDR1 and CDR2 sequences are LNHNV and YYDKDF (reference sequence). The CDR3 spans 15 residues. CDR3 nucleotides: TGTGCCACCAGCAGAGGTGGGACAGGGAGTAGGGAGCAGTACTTC. Protein: CATSRGGTGSREQYF.